The text below deals with one T cell receptor (beta chain). This record belongs to a study of OX40 agonist ivuxolimab in advanced cancers. Study background: People in dose escalation had one of these cancers: hepatocellular carcinoma, melanoma, renal cell or head and neck cancer.

With autoimmune disease history or systemic immunosuppression, patients were excluded. J gave up 4 bases and V 4 bases, and 3 bases lay outside the gene matches. CDR3 size: 15 residues. The germline CDR1 and CDR2 sequences are SGDLS and YYNGEE. The table came from immunoSEQ multiplex PCR; TCRdb's copy has only in-frame clones and leaves some out. The top ten clones hold 0.53% of a sample with roughly 77,000 clones, about 90% of them seen once. This rearrangement joins TRBV9 to TRBJ2-3; TRBD2 agrees at 13 bases. Specimen: CD4+ or CD8+ T cells sorted from blood, collected in a trial of the OX40 agonist ivuxolimab. The TCR sequence derives from an adult with an advanced solid tumor such as melanoma, head and neck, liver or kidney cancer. CDR3 amino acids: CASSRTSGRADTQYF. The CDR3 DNA follows: TGTGCCAGCAGCAGAACTAGCGGGAGGGCAGATACGCAGTATTTT.